The sequence of this T cell receptor (beta chain) was determined in a study of human versus mouse CDR3 diversity and MHC coevolution. Study-wide context: Between about 0.6 x 10^7 and 1.6 x 10^7 valid reads came from each sample.

Naive CD4 T cells were sorted as CD45RO-negative, CD62L-positive. The study's findings and limits: Approximately 1.6 million TCR beta clonotypes were estimated for humans, the largest repertoire. Clonal inequality was lowest in most of the three human donors.

Germline lookup yields CDR1 SEHNR and CDR2 FQNEAQ (reference sequence). This CDR3 contains 14 residues. V gave up 5 bases and J gave up 4 bases, with 14 bases separating them. Remarks on this clone: Its specificity is not known.

The data were produced by immunoSEQ multiplex PCR, yet TCRdb's version contains in-frame clones alone and is incomplete. Among approximately 81,000 clones listed, just under 95% were seen once. The rearrangement joins TRBV7-9 to TRBJ2-5; D might be TRBD2 (6 bases). The TCR was taken from a person aged 30-70 years in good health. The sequenced material came from naive CD4+ T cells from blood. As for subset: CD45RO-negative CD62L-positive naive CD4 T cells. The CDR3 bases are TGTGCCAGCAGCGCCGGGACCGGGGGAGAGACCCAGTACTTC. Its protein is CASSAGTGGETQYF.